A selection of T cell receptor beta chains follows, all from one sample in a study of T cell responses to AZD1222 COVID-19 vaccine. Sequenced by immunoSEQ multiplex PCR; TCRdb stores in-frame clones only, minus some. The sample yields about 54,000 clones, around 89% seen once. The starting material was peripheral blood, obtained 28 days after the second AZD1222 dose. These receptors originate from an adult who received the AZD1222 COVID-19 vaccine. The CDR3 runs from the conserved cysteine through the conserved F or W. D genes are given only for firm matches. Part of the rows lack a size; the others show once, few, many or a class for expanded clones.

len	abundance	v_gene	j_gene	d_gene	CDR3nt	CDR3aa
12	-	TRBV29-1	TRBJ1-2	-	TGCAGCGTTGAACCTTCAGACTATGGCTACACCTTC	CSVEPSDYGYTF
13	-	TRBV2	TRBJ1-2	TRBD1	TGTGCCAGCAGTCTCGACAGGGTTGGTGGCTACACCTTC	CASSLDRVGGYTF
11	-	TRBV18	TRBJ2-5	-	TGTGCCAGCTCACCGGGGGAGACCCAGTACTTC	CASSPGETQYF
14	-	TRBV7-2	TRBJ1-4	-	TGTGCCAGCGCCCGCTCAGGAGGGAATGAAAAACTGTTTTTT	CASARSGGNEKLFF
13	-	TRBV27	TRBJ2-1	-	TGTGCCAGCAGTTGGACTTTCGGTAATGAGCAGTTCTTC	CASSWTFGNEQFF
12	once	TRBV30	TRBJ2-7	-	TGTGCCTGGAGTTCGGGACCAAACGAGCAGTACTTC	CAWSSGPNEQYF
14	-	TRBV11-2	TRBJ2-7	-	TGTGCCAGCAGCTTAAGGACGATCTCCTACGAGCAGTACTTC	CASSLRTISYEQYF
15	-	TRBV12-5	TRBJ2-3	-	TGTGCTAGTGGTTTGGGGAGGGCGGGCTCGGCTACGCAGTATTTT	CASGLGRAGSATQYF
15	-	TRBV25-1	TRBJ1-4	-	TGTGCCAGCAGTGAATTTCGGCAGGGAGGTGAAAAACTGTTTTTT	CASSEFRQGGEKLFF
18	-	TRBV7-8	TRBJ2-7	TRBD2	TGTGCCAGCAGCTTGGGACAGGGAGGACTAGCGGGAGGGTTCGAGCAGTACTTC	CASSLGQGGLAGGFEQYF
15	-	TRBV7-2	TRBJ1-6	-	TGTGCCAGCAGCTCAGAGTTAGGTGCTAATTCACCCCTCCACTTT	CASSSELGANSPLHF
15	-	TRBV5-6	TRBJ2-7	-	TGTGCCAGCAGCTTGGATGGGGGGTCCGCCTACGAGCAGTACTTC	CASSLDGGSAYEQYF
15	-	TRBV27	TRBJ2-7	TRBD2	TGTGCCAGCAGTCGAAGCGGGAGGGGCTCCTACGAGCAGTACTTC	CASSRSGRGSYEQYF
13	-	TRBV5-1	TRBJ1-2	-	TGCGCCAGCGCGACACAGTCTAACTATGGCTACACCTTC	CASATQSNYGYTF
14	-	TRBV2	TRBJ1-4	-	TGTGCCAGCAGGCATCAGGGGAGTGATGAAAAACTGTTTTTT	CASRHQGSDEKLFF
16	-	TRBV9	TRBJ2-5	TRBD1	TGTGCCAGCAGCGTAGGTTCGGGACAGGGGCAAGAGACCCAGTACTTC	CASSVGSGQGQETQYF
14	-	TRBV14	TRBJ2-7	TRBD2	TGTGCCAGCAGCCACATGAGACTAGCGTACGAGCAGTACTTC	CASSHMRLAYEQYF
14	once	TRBV29-1	TRBJ2-3	TRBD1	TGCAGCGTTGGGGCAGGGGGCGGCACAGATACGCAGTATTTT	CSVGAGGGTDTQYF
14	-	TRBV10-2	TRBJ2-1	TRBD2	TGCGCCACCTTAAGCGGGAGCTCCTACAATGAGCAGTTCTTC	CATLSGSSYNEQFF
11	-	TRBV3-1/TRBV3-2	TRBJ2-7	-	TGTGCCAGCAGCTATAATGACGAGCAGTACTTC	CASSYNDEQYF
15	-	TRBV5-5	TRBJ1-5	-	TGTGCCAGCAGCTTGCAGGGCCCAGTCAATCAGCCCCAGCATTTT	CASSLQGPVNQPQHF
13	-	TRBV5-4	TRBJ2-5	-	TGTGCCAGCAGCTTGGAGCCGGGGGAGACCCAGTACTTC	CASSLEPGETQYF
15	-	TRBV5-4	TRBJ2-7	-	TGTGCCAGCAGCACCCAAGGGGGTCCCTCCTACGAGCAGTACTTC	CASSTQGGPSYEQYF
15	-	TRBV6-1	TRBJ2-1	TRBD1	TGTGCCAGCAGTGAGGACAGGGGGCAGTACAATGAGCAGTTCTTC	CASSEDRGQYNEQFF